This paragraph covers one TCR beta chain sequence. Treatment: preoperative locoregional IRX-2 cytokine immunotherapy. Preoperative locoregional IRX-2 cytokine immunotherapy was tested in the phase Ib source study. This record comes from a study of preoperative IRX-2 immunotherapy in early breast cancer. Germline V gene lookup returns CDR1 SGHDN and CDR2 FVKESK. V shed 0 bases and J shed 9 bases, with 3 bases lying between them. This CDR3 has 11 amino acids. TCRdb keeps only in-frame clones here, not all; method: immunoSEQ multiplex PCR. The sample carries 30,000 to 35,000 clones, about four fifths recorded once.

The chain combines TRBV14 with TRBJ1-5; D is unclear. This TCR was sampled from a human donor with breast cancer. Sequencing used lymph node tissue, obtained from a patient treated with IRX-2 immunotherapy. CDR3: CASSQDRPQHF. Here the CDR3 DNA reads TGTGCCAGCAGCCAAGACAGGCCCCAGCATTTT.